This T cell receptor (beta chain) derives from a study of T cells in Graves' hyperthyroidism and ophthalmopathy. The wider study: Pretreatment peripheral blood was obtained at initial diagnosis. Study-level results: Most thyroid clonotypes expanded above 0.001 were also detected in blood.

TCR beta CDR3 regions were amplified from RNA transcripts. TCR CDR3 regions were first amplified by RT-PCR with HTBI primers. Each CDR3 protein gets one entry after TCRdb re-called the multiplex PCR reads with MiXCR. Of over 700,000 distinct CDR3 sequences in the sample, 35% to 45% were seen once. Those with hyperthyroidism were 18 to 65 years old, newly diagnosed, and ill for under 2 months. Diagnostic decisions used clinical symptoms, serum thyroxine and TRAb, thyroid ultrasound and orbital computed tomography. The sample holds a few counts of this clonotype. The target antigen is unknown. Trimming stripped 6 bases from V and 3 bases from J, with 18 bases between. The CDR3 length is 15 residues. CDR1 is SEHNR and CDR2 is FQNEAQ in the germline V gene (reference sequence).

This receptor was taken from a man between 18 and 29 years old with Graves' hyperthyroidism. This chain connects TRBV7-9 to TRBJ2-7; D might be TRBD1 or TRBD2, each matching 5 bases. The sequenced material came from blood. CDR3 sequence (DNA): TGTGCCAGCAGACGCGCCCGGGACGGAGACTACGAGCAGTACTTC. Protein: CASRRARDGDYEQYF.